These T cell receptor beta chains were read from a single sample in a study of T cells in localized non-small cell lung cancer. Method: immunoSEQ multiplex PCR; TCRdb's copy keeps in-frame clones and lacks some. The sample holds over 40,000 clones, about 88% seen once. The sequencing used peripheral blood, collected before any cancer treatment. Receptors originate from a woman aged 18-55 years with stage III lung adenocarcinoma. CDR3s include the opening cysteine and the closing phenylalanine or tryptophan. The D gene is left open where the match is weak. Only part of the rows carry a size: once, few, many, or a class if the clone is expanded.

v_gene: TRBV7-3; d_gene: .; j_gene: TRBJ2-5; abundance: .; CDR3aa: CASSPTERMGETQYF; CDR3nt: TGTGCCAGCAGCCCGACGGAGAGAATGGGGGAGACCCAGTACTTC
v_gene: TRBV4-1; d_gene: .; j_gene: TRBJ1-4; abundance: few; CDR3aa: CASSQDPNAEKLFF; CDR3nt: TGCGCCAGCAGCCAAGACCCAAATGCAGAAAAACTGTTTTTT
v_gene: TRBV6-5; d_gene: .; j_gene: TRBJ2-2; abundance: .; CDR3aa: CASNGGRSGELFF; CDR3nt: TGTGCCAGCAATGGGGGCCGGTCCGGGGAGCTGTTTTTT
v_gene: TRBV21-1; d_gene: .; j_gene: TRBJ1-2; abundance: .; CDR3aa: CASRGPYYGYTF; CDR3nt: TGTGCCAGCAGAGGTCCCTACTATGGCTACACCTTC
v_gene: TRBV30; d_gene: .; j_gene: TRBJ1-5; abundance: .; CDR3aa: CAWSGGGGNQPQHF; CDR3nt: TGTGCCTGGAGTGGGGGCGGGGGCAATCAGCCCCAGCATTTT
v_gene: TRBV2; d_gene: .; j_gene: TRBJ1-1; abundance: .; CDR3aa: CAPIRGSLGTEAFF; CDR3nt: TGTGCTCCCATACGAGGGTCTCTGGGCACTGAAGCTTTCTTT
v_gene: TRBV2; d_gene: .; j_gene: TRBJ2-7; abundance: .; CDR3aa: CASSEQHSYEQYF; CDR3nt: TGTGCCAGCAGTGAACAGCATTCCTACGAGCAGTACTTC
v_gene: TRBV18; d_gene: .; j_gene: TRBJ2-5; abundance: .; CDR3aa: CASSPHRYQETQYF; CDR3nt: TGTGCCAGCTCACCCCACAGGTACCAAGAGACCCAGTACTTC
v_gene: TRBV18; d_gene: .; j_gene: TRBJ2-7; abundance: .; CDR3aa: CASSPRPPHEQYF; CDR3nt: TGTGCCAGCTCACCACGGCCCCCTCACGAGCAGTACTTC
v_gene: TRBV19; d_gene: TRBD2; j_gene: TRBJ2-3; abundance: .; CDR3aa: CASSIIATSGRGSDTQYF; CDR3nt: TGTGCCAGTAGTATAATCGCAACTAGCGGGAGGGGATCAGATACGCAGTATTTT